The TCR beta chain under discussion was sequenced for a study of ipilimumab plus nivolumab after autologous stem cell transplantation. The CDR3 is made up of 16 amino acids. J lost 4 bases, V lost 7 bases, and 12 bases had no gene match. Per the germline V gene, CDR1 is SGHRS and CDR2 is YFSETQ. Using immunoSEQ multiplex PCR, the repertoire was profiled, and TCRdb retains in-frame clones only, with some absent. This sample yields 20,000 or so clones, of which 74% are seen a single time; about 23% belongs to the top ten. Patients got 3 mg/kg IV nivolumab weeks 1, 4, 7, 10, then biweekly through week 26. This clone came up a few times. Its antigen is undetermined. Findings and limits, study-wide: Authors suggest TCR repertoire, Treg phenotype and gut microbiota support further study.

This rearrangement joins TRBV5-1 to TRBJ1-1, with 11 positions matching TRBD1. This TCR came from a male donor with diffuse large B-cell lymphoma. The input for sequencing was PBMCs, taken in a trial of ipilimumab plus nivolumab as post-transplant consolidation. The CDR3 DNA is TGCGCCAGCCGCGGGACAGGGGGTTCTTTGGGCACTGAAGCTTTCTTT. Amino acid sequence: CASRGTGGSLGTEAFF. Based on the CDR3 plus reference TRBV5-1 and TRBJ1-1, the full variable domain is KAGVTQTPRYLIKTRGQQVTLSCSPISGHRSVSWYQQTPGQGLQFLFEYFSETQRNKGNFPGRFSGRQFSNSRSEMNVSTLELGDSALYLCASRGTGGSLGTEAFFGQGTRLTVV.